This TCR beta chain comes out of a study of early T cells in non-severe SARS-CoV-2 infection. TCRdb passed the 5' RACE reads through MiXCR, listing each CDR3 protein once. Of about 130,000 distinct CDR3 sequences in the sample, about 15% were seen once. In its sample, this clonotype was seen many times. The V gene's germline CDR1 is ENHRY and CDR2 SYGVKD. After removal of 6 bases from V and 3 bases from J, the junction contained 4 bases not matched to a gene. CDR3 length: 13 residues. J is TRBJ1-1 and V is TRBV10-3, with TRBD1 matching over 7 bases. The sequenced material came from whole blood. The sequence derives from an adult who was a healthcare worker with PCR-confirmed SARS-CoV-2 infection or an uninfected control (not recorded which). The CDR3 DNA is TGTGCCATCAGAGATGACAGGGACACTGAAGCTTTCTTT. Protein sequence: CAIRDDRDTEAFF.